This T cell receptor beta chain was identified in a study of PD-1 blockade in classical Hodgkin lymphoma. Turning to the study itself: Patients were dosed intravenously with nivolumab at 3 mg/kg every 2 weeks.

Relapse after autologous stem cell transplantation occurred in every patient, and brentuximab vedotin exposure varied. This clone was seen a few times. Its antigen is still unknown. Libraries were prepared by immunoSEQ multiplex PCR; TCRdb keeps only in-frame clonotypes and omits some of them. The table shows 90,000 to 130,000 clones, with 70% to 90% occurring only once. Broader study findings: CD4+ but not CD8+ TCR diversity rose significantly by C4D1.

Sequencing used peripheral blood mononuclear cells (PBMCs), obtained before the second cycle of nivolumab. The receptor comes from a human donor with classical Hodgkin lymphoma.

CDR3 sequence: CSVAPLAASGSDTQYF. The DNA for the CDR3 is TGCAGCGTTGCCCCCTTGGCGGCCTCTGGTAGTGATACGCAGTATTTT. V and J are TRBV29-1 and TRBJ2-3; D gene ambiguous. The germline V gene has CDR1 SQVTM and CDR2 ANQGSEA. This CDR3 is built from 16 residues. Trimming stripped 4 bases from V and 6 bases from J, with 23 bases between.